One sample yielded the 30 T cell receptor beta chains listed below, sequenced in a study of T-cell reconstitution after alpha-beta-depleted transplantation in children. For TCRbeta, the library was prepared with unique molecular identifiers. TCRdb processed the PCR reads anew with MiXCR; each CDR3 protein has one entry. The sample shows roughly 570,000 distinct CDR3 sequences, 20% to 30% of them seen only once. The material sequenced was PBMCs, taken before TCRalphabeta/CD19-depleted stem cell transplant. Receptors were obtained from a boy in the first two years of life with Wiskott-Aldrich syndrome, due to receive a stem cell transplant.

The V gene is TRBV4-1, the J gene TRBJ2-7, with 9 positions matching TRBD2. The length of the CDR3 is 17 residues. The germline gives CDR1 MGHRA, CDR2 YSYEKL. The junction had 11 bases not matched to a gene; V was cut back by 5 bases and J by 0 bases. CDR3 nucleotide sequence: TGCGCCAGCAGCTCTACATTTGGACTAGCGAACTCCTACGAGCAGTACTTC. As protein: CASSSTFGLANSYEQYF.

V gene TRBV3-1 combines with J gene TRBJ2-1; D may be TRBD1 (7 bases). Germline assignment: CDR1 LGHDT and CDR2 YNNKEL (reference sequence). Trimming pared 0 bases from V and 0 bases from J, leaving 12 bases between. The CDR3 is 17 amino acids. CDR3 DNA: TGTGCCAGCAGCCAAGATCAGGGGGACTTCTCCTACAATGAGCAGTTCTTC. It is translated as CASSQDQGDFSYNEQFF.

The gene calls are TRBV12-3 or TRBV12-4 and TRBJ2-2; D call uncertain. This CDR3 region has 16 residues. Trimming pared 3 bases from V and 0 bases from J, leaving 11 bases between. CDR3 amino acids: CASSLLVGTNTGELFF. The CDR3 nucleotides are TGTGCCAGCAGTTTGTTGGTAGGGACGAACACCGGGGAGCTGTTTTTT.

CDR3 residues: CSAGQGANEQFF. CDR3 sequence (DNA): TGCAGTGCGGGACAGGGAGCGAATGAGCAGTTCTTC. The V gene is TRBV20-1, the J gene TRBJ2-1; 9 bases fit TRBD1. V gave up 6 bases and J gave up 7 bases; unmatched junction bases: 4. The CDR3 covers 12 residues. The germline gives CDR1 DFQATT, CDR2 SNEGSKA (reference sequence).

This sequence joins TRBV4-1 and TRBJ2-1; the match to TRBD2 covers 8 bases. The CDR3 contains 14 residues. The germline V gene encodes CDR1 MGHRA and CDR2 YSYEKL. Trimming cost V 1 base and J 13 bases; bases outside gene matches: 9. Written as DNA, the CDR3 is TGCGCCAGCAGCCAAGGGGGGATAGCGGGAACACAGTTCTTC. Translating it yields CASSQGGIAGTQFF.

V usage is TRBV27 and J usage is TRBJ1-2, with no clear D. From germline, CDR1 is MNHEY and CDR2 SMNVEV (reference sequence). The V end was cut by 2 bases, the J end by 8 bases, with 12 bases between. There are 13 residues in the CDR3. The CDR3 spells CASSLAGFEGYTF. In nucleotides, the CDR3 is TGTGCCAGCAGTTTAGCGGGGTTTGAGGGCTACACCTTC.

The CDR3 bases are TGCAGTGTTCCTAAACTATCGGGACGCCCAGATACGCAGTATTTT. Amino acids: CSVPKLSGRPDTQYF. The chain has TRBV20-1 and TRBJ2-3; D is possibly TRBD1 or TRBD2 (5 bases each). CDR3 length: 15 amino acids. Germline CDR1 DFQATT, CDR2 SNEGSKA (reference sequence). Trimming pared 7 bases from V and 4 bases from J, leaving 21 bases between.

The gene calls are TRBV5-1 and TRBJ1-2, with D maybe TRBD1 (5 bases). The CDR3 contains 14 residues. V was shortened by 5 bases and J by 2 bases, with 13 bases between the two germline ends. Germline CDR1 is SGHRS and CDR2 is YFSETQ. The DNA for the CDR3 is TGCGCCAGCAGGGCCGGGACGGAAAACTATGGCTACACCTTC. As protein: CASRAGTENYGYTF.

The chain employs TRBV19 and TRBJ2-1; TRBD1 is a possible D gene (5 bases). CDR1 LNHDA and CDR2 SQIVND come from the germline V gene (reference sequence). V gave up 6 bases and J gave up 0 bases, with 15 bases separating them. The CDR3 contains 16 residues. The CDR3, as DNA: TGTGCCAGTAGGAAGTTGGGGCGGCCCTCCTACAATGAGCAGTTCTTC. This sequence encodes CASRKLGRPSYNEQFF.

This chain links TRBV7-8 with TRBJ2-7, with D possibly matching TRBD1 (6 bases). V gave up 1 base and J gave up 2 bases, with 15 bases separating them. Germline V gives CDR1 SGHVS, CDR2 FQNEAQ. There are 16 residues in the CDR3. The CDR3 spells CASSLEGTPGPYEQYF. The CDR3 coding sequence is TGTGCCAGCAGCTTAGAAGGGACACCCGGGCCCTACGAGCAGTACTTC.

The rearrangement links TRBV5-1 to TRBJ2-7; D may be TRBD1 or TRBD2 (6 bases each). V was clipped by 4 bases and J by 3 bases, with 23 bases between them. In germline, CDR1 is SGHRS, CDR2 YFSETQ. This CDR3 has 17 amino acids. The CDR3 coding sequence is TGCGCCAGCAGCCGCCTCGGGGGTGGGGGCTACGTCTACGAGCAGTACTTC. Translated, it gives CASSRLGGGGYVYEQYF.

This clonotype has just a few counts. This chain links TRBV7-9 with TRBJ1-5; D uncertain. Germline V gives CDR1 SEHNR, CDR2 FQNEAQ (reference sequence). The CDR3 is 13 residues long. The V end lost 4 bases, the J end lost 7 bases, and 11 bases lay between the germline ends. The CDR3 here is CASSSWDGQPQHF. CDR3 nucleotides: TGTGCCAGCAGCTCCTGGGATGGGCAGCCCCAGCATTTT.

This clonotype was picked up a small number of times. In DNA, the CDR3 is TGTGCCTGGAGTGTACTGGGGGTTGCTGAAAAACTGTTTTTT. This sequence encodes CAWSVLGVAEKLFF. The chain carries TRBV30 and TRBJ1-4; D perhaps matches TRBD1 (5 bases). V shed 0 bases and J shed 7 bases, with 12 bases lying between them. Germline values: CDR1 GTSNPN, CDR2 SVGIG (reference sequence). The CDR3 is made up of 14 amino acids.

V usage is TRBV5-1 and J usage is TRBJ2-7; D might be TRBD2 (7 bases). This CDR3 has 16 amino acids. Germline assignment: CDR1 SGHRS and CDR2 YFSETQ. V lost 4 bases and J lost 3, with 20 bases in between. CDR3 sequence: CASSRWGLAANYEQYF. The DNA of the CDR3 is TGCGCCAGCAGCCGATGGGGGCTAGCGGCAAACTACGAGCAGTACTTC.

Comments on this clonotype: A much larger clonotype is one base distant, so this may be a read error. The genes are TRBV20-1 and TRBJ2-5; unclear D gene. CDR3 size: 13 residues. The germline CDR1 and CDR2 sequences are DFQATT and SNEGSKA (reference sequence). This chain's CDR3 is CSARETYQETHYF. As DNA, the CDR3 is TGCAGTGCTAGAGAGACGTACCAAGAGACCCATTACTTC.

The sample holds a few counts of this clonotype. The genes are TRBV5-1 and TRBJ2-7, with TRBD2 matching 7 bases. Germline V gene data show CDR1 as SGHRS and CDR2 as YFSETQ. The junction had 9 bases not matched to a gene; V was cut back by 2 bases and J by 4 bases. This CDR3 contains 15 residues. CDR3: CASSFGLGNSYEQYF. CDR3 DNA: TGCGCCAGCAGCTTTGGACTAGGCAATTCGTACGAGCAGTACTTC.

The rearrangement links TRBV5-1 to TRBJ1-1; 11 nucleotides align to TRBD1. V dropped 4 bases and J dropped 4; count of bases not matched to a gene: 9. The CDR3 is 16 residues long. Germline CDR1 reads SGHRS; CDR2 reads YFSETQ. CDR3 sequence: CASSKDRGRRSTEAFF. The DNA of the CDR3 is TGCGCCAGCAGCAAGGACAGGGGGCGGCGGAGCACTGAAGCTTTCTTT.

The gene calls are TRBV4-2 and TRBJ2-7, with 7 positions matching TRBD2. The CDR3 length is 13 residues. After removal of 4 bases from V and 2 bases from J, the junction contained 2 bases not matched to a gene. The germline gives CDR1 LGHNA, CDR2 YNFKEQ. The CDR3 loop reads CASSRGLTYEQYF. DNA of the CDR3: TGTGCCAGCAGCCGGGGACTAACCTACGAGCAGTACTTC.

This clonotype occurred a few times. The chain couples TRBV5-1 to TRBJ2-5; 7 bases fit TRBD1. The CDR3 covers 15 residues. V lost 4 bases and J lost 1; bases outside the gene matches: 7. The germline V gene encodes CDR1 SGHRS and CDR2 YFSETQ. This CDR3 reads CASSRGQIGQETQYF. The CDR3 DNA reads TGCGCCAGCAGCCGGGGACAGATCGGCCAAGAGACCCAGTACTTC.

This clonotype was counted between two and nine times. Here the CDR3 DNA reads TGCGCCAGCCGCGTGGGTGTTCAGCCCCAGCATTTT. Protein product: CASRVGVQPQHF. V is TRBV5-1 and J is TRBJ1-5; no clear D gene. The CDR3 is 12 amino acids. Trimming left V 7 bases short and J 6 bases short, with 11 bases between. Germline V gene lookup returns CDR1 SGHRS and CDR2 YFSETQ.

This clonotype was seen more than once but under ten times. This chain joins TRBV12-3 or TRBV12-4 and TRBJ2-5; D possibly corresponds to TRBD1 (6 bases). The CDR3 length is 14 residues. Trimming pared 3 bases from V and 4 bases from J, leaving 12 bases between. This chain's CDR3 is CASSFDRSLETQYF. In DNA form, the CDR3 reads TGTGCCAGCAGTTTTGACAGGAGCCTAGAGACCCAGTACTTC.

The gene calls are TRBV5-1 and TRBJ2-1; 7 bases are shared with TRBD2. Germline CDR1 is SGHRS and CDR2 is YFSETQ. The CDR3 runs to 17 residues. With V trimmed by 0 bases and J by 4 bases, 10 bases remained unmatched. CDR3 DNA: TGCGCCAGCAGCTTGGTAGTAGCGGGTCCGCCTTACAATGAGCAGTTCTTC. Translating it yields CASSLVVAGPPYNEQFF.

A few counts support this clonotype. In nucleotides, the CDR3 is TGCGCCAGCAGCTTCGGACTAGCGGGAGAATCAACAGATACGCAGTATTTT. Translating it yields CASSFGLAGESTDTQYF. The rearrangement links TRBV5-1 to TRBJ2-3; 13 bases map to TRBD2. The germline CDR1 and CDR2 sequences are SGHRS and YFSETQ. V shed 2 bases, J shed 3 bases, and the junction held 6 bases outside the gene matches. The CDR3 contains 17 residues.

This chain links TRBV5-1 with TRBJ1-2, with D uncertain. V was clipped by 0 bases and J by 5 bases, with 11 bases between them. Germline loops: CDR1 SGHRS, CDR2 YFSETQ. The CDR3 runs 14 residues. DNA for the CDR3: TGCGCCAGCAGCTTGGAGACGCCCAAATATGGCTACACCTTC. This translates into CASSLETPKYGYTF.

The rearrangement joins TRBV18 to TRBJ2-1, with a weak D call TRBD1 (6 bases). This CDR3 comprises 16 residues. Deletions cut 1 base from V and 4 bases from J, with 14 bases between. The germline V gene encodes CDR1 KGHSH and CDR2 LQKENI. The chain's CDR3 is CASSPRGDTIYNEQFF. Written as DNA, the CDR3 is TGTGCCAGCTCACCACGAGGGGACACTATATACAATGAGCAGTTCTTC.

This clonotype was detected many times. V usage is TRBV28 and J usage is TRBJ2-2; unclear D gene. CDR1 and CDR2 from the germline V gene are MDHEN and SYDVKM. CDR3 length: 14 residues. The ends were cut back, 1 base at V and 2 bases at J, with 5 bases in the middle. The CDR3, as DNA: TGTGCCAGCAGTTTATCAAGAAACACCGGGGAGCTGTTTTTT. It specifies CASSLSRNTGELFF. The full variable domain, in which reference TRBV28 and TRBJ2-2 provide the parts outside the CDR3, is DVKVTQSSRYLVKRTGEKVFLECVQDMDHENMFWYRQDPGLGLRLIYFSYDVKMKEKGDIPEGYSVSREKKERFSLILESASTNQTSMYLCASSLSRNTGELFFGEGSRLTVL.

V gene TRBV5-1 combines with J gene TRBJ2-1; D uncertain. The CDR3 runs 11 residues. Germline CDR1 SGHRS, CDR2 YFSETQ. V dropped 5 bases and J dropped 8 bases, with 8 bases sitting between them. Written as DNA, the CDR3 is TGCGCCAGCAGATCGGGCTATGAGCAGTTCTTC. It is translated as CASRSGYEQFF.

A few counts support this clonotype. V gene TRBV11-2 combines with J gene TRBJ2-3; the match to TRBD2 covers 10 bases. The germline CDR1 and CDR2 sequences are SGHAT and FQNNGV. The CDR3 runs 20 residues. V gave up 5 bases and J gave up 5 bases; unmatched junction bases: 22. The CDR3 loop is CASSRGPRGPSGRVVDTQYF. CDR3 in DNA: TGTGCCAGCAGCCGTGGGCCCAGGGGGCCTAGCGGGAGAGTTGTAGATACGCAGTATTTT.

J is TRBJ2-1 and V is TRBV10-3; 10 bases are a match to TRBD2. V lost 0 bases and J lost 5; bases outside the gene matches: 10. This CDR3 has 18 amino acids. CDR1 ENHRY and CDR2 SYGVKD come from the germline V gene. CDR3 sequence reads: CAISESPSSGRADNEQFF. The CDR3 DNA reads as TGTGCCATCAGTGAGTCGCCTTCAAGCGGGAGGGCCGACAATGAGCAGTTCTTC.

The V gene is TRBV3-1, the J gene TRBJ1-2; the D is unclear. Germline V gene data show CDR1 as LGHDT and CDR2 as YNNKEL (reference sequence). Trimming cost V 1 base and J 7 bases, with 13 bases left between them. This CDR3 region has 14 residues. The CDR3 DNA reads TGTGCCAGCAGCCAAGTGGCGGGGAGTTCTGGCTACACCTTC. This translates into CASSQVAGSSGYTF.